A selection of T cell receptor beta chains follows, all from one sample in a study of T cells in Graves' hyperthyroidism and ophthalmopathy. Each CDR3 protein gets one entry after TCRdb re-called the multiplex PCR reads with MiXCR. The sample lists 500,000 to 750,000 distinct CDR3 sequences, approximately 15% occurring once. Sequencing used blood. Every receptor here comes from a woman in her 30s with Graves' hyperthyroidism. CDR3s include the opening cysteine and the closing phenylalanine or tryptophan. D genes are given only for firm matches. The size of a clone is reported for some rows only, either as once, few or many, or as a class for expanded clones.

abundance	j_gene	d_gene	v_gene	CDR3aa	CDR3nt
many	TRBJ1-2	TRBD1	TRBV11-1	CASSLTEGTGQDYGYTF	TGTGCCAGCAGCTTAACCGAGGGGACAGGGCAGGACTATGGCTACACCTTC
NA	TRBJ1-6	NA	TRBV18	CASSPLTRGRSPLHF	TGTGCCAGCTCACCTCTTACGAGGGGACGGTCACCCCTCCACTTT
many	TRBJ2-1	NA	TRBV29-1	CSVDAYNEQFF	TGCAGCGTTGACGCGTACAATGAGCAGTTCTTC
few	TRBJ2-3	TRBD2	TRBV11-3	CASSPGVAGGTDTQYF	TGTGCCAGCAGCCCCGGGGTAGCGGGGGGCACAGATACGCAGTATTTT
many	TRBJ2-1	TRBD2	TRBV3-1	CASSRTSDRYNEQFF	TGTGCCAGCAGCCGGACTAGCGACAGATACAATGAGCAGTTCTTC
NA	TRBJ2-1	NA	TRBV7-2	CASSPFVGVREQFF	TGTGCCAGCAGCCCCTTCGTGGGGGTAAGGGAGCAGTTCTTC
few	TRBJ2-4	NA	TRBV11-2	CASSLNENIQYF	TGTGCCAGCAGCTTAAACGAAAACATTCAGTACTTC
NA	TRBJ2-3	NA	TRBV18	CASSPGGEDTQYF	TGTGCCAGCTCACCAGGGGGCGAGGATACGCAGTATTTT
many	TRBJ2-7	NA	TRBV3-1	CASSPRRYSYEQYF	TGTGCCAGCAGCCCCCGGAGGTACTCCTACGAGCAGTACTTC
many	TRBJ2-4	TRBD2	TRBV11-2	CASSLTSGGGNIQYF	TGTGCCAGCAGCTTGACTAGCGGGGGTGGAAACATTCAGTACTTC
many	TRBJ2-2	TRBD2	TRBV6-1	CASSYYLAGVAGELFF	TGTGCCAGCAGTTATTACCTAGCGGGAGTTGCCGGGGAGCTGTTTTTT
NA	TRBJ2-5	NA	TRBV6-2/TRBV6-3	CASSYPPWGLQETQYF	TGTGCCAGCAGTTACCCTCCGTGGGGCCTGCAAGAGACCCAGTACTTC
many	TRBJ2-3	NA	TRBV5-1	CASSLERDTDTQYF	TGCGCCAGCAGCTTGGAGAGGGACACAGATACGCAGTATTTT
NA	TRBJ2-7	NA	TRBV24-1	CATSEPDPYEQYF	TGTGCCACCAGTGAACCCGACCCTTACGAGCAGTACTTC
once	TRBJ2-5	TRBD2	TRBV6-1	CASKRNALAGNQETQYF	TGTGCCAGCAAGCGGAACGCCCTAGCGGGCAACCAAGAGACCCAGTACTTC
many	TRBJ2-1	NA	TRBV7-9	CASSLAEREQFF	TGTGCCAGCAGCTTAGCGGAGCGCGAGCAGTTCTTC
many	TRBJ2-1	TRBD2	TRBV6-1	CASSARLAGGPYNEQFF	TGTGCCAGCAGTGCGAGACTAGCGGGAGGCCCGTACAATGAGCAGTTCTTC
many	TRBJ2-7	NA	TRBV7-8	CASSLEPGGEQYF	TGTGCCAGCAGCTTAGAACCTGGTGGGGAGCAGTACTTC
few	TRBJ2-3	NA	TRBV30	CAWSGTGRSTDTQYF	TGTGCCTGGAGTGGAACCGGGAGAAGCACAGATACGCAGTATTTT